A single sample is the source of the 7 T cell receptor delta chains below, sequenced in a study of γδ T cells in repeated Plasmodium falciparum infection (dated by TCRdb to about 2021). Libraries came from multiplex PCR. TCRdb records Illumina MiSeq as the sequencer. Via CATT, TCRdb reprocessed the public reads, and rows with identical DNA were then joined. This sample lists more than 70,000 delta-chain clones; 0.85% to 1% were detected once. Approximately 9.6% of the sample lies in the top ten. For bulk TCR repertoire analysis, Vgamma9/Vdelta2+ and Vdelta2-negative gammadelta T cell populations were isolated by flow sorting from peripheral blood mononuclear cells. The specimen was gamma-delta T cells from blood. These receptors were obtained from a pool of human donors (malaria-infected and uninfected, not separated).

Comments on this clone: A single base is all that separates this from a far larger clone, so a read error is likely. In the same sample, other DNA sequences code for this CDR3. V and J are TRDV1 and TRDJ1; 10 bases fit TRDD3. J was trimmed by 5 bases and V by 3 bases; bases with no gene match: 18. This CDR3 is 19 amino acids long. The germline V gene encodes CDR1 TSWWSYY and CDR2 QGS. Here the CDR3 DNA reads TGTGCTCTTGGGGAGAGTCCTCGTACTGGGGGATGTAACTCTGATAAACTCATCTTT. This sequence encodes CALGESPRTGGCNSDKLIF.

This clone was observed many times. A far larger clone is one base from this, pointing to a likely read error. At the DNA level, this CDR3 is encoded by other sequences in the same sample as well. The V gene call reads TRDV1; no J gene was called; TRDD3, the D gene given by the table, was not confirmed from the DNA. Germline CDR1 reads TSWWSYY; CDR2 reads QGS. The CDR3 consists of 19 residues. CDR3 sequence (DNA): TGTGCTCTTGGGGATCCGTGGTCGGGTACTGGGGGATACGGCGTAAAGCTCATCTTT. This translates into CALGDPWSGTGGYGVKLIF.

There are many counts of this clone. V is TRDV1 and J is TRDJ1, with a tentative D call TRDD3 (5 bases). The V end lost 5 bases, the J end lost 1 base, and 35 bases lay between the germline ends. Germline V CDR1 and CDR2: TSWWSYY, QGS. The CDR3 is made up of 22 amino acids. The CDR3 region is CALGNPRKRAPTWGQTTDKLIF. DNA for the CDR3: TGTGCTCTTGGGAACCCCCGTAAAAGGGCGCCAACTTGGGGACAGACCACCGATAAACTCATCTTT.

With regard to this clone: A read error likely explains why the TCRdb protein, taken from a much larger clone, differs from this DNA's translation at residue 22; the protein shown is translated from the DNA. V usage is TRDV1 and J usage is TRDJ1; maybe TRDD2 (6 bases). TRDJ2 explains the end of the DNA better; the J call may be wrong. Germline-derived CDR1 and CDR2 are TSWWSYY and QGS. This CDR3 contains 23 residues. The CDR3 protein is CALGERRILRLREYDGYTDKLFF. In DNA, the CDR3 is TGTGCTCTTGGGGAAAGGAGGATCCTACGTTTACGGGAGTACGACGGGTACACCGATAAACTCTTCTTT.

This clone was counted many times. A read error likely explains why the TCRdb protein, taken from a much larger clone, differs from this DNA's translation at residue 15; the protein shown is translated from the DNA. Written as DNA, the CDR3 is TGTGCCTGTGACACTATACGGCGGGGATACGAAGGCGATAAACCCATCTTT. Its protein is CACDTIRRGYEGDKPIF. The V gene is listed as TRDV2; no J gene was called; the table's D gene call, TRDD3, was not cross checked with the DNA. The CDR3 loop spans 17 amino acids. In germline, CDR1 is GEAIGNYY, CDR2 EKD.

Remarks on this clone: The TCRdb protein, from a much larger clone, departs from this DNA's translation at residue 8, likely by read error; the protein shown derives from the DNA. The chain links TRDV2 to TRDJ1, with D perhaps matching TRDD3 (6 bases). The J gene comes from matching the DNA to germline here; TCRdb lacks it. The CDR3 extends over 16 amino acids. CDR1 is GEAIGNYY, CDR2 EKD, per germline. V lost 0 bases and J lost 1, with 14 bases in between. CDR3 coding DNA: TGTGCCTGTGACACCGTGGGGGTGCTAGGCACCGATAAACTCATCTTT. This codes for CACDTVGVLGTDKLIF.

This clone was detected only a few times. TCRdb's listed protein matches a much larger clone and diverges from this DNA's translation at residue 16, likely through a read error; the protein shown comes from the DNA. The chain uses TRDV1 and TRDJ1; 9 positions match TRDD3. No J segment appears in TCRdb, so it was assigned here by matching the sequence to germline. Germline CDR1 is TSWWSYY and CDR2 is QGS. There are 22 residues in the CDR3. The ends lost 5 bases at V and 1 base at J; junction bases unmatched: 26. The CDR3 region has the DNA TGTGCTCTTGGGTCACAATCCTACGACCGGGGATACGTCCGGGAGAGCACCGATAAACTCATCTTT. Its translation is CALGSQSYDRGYVRESTDKLIF.